This is a list of T cell receptor beta chains from one sample in a study of molecular identifiers for immune sequencing clone quantification. MiXCR was run by TCRdb on the PCR reads, yielding one entry per CDR3 protein. The table records roughly 300,000 distinct CDR3 sequences, 24% of them present only once. The sequencing sample was made of naive CD8+ T cells from blood, with Jurkat cell RNA spiked in. These receptor sequences come from a human donor in good health. Some libraries in this study had Jurkat cell RNA spiked in. Both conserved end residues are part of each CDR3. The D gene is left open where the match is weak. Only part of the rows carry a size: once, few, many, or a class if the clone is expanded.

length,size,J,D,V,DNA,CDR3
15,NA,TRBJ2-7,NA,TRBV20-1,TGCAGTGCTAGAGATCTAGCAGGGCTGACCTACGAGCAGTACTTC,CSARDLAGLTYEQYF
14,many,TRBJ2-7,NA,TRBV5-4,TGTGCCAGCAGCTTGGGGCTAGCCTCCTACGAGCAGTACTTC,CASSLGLASYEQYF
13,many,TRBJ2-1,NA,TRBV19,TGTGCCAGTACATCCCAGTCCTACAATGAGCAGTTCTTC,CASTSQSYNEQFF
13,many,TRBJ2-7,NA,TRBV6-6,TGTGCCACCGGGGTCGGGGGTGCCTACGAGCAGTACTTC,CATGVGGAYEQYF
16,NA,TRBJ2-5,TRBD2,TRBV4-3,TGCGCCAGCAGCCAGGGACTAGCGGGAGGGCAAGCGCCCCCGTACTTC,CASSQGLAGGQAPPYF
15,NA,TRBJ1-1,NA,TRBV11-2,TGTGCCCGCAGCTTAGAGGCAGGGTTGAACACTGAAGCTTTCTTT,CARSLEAGLNTEAFF
14,many,TRBJ2-2,NA,TRBV7-7,TGTGCCAGCAGCCCACAGCGGAACACCGGGGAGCTGTTTTTT,CASSPQRNTGELFF
13,many,TRBJ2-2,NA,TRBV29-1,TGCAGCGTTCGCGTTCTGGGGGGCGGGGAGCTGTTTTTT,CSVRVLGGGELFF
12,few,TRBJ1-5,NA,TRBV18,TGTGCCAGCTCTAGGGCGCCTCAGCCCCAGCATTTT,CASSRAPQPQHF
14,many,TRBJ2-7,TRBD1,TRBV28,TGTGCCAGCAGTTGGGCAGGGGGTATCGGCGAGCAGTACTTC,CASSWAGGIGEQYF
17,NA,TRBJ1-1,NA,TRBV27,TGTGCCAGCATACGATTAGATAGAACAGGGATTGACACTGAAGCTTTCTTT,CASIRLDRTGIDTEAFF
12,many,TRBJ2-1,NA,TRBV7-9,TGTGCCAGCAGCTTAGCGAACTATGAGCAGTTCTTC,CASSLANYEQFF
16,NA,TRBJ1-1,NA,TRBV3-1,TGTGCCAGCAGCCAAACCAGGACTCTCATGAACACTAAAGCTTTCTTT,CASSQTRTLMNTKAFF
12,NA,TRBJ1-1,NA,TRBV12-3/TRBV12-4,TGTGCCAGCAGTCCCGACAAAACTGAAGCTTTCTTT,CASSPDKTEAFF
15,many,TRBJ2-3,TRBD2,TRBV10-3,TGTGCCATCAGAGGAACTAGCGGGGGCACAGATACGCAGTATTTT,CAIRGTSGGTDTQYF
17,NA,TRBJ2-5,TRBD1,TRBV27,TGTGCCAGCAGTATGAGGACAGGGGGCTTTTTGGGAGAGACCCAGTACTTC,CASSMRTGGFLGETQYF
12,NA,TRBJ2-2,NA,TRBV12-3/TRBV12-4,TGTGCCAGCAGGTTCAGCGCCGGGGAGCTGTTTTTT,CASRFSAGELFF
17,NA,TRBJ1-2,NA,TRBV4-3,TGCGCCAGCAGCCAGAATTCCCGGGACGGTACTAACTATGGCTACACCTTC,CASSQNSRDGTNYGYTF
16,NA,TRBJ1-1,NA,TRBV4-1,TGCGCCAGCAGCCAAGTCGGGGAGGGGTTAGACACTGAAGCTTTCTTT,CASSQVGEGLDTEAFF
16,few,TRBJ1-5,NA,TRBV21-1,TGTGCCAGCAGCAAAAGGGAACAGTCCAGCAATCAGCCCCAGCATTTT,CASSKREQSSNQPQHF
15,many,TRBJ1-5,NA,TRBV15,TGTGCCACCAGCAGAGATCGGGGGGCAAATCAGCCCCAGCATTTT,CATSRDRGANQPQHF
14,once,TRBJ2-3,TRBD1,TRBV19,TGTGCCAGTAGTACGACAGGGGGCACCGATACGCAGTATTTT,CASSTTGGTDTQYF
15,few,TRBJ1-5,NA,TRBV6-1,TGTGCCAGCAGTGAAATGGAGTTCGGCAATCAGCCCCAGCATTTT,CASSEMEFGNQPQHF
16,many,TRBJ2-3,TRBD1,TRBV7-9,TGTGCCAGCAGCTTACCAGGACAGGGGGCCGCAGATACGCAGTATTTT,CASSLPGQGAADTQYF
13,NA,TRBJ2-5,NA,TRBV2,TGTGCCAGCAGGACCGGGGCCCAAGAGACCCAGTACTTC,CASRTGAQETQYF
16,NA,TRBJ1-1,NA,TRBV6-2/TRBV6-3,TGTGCCAGCAGTTACTCGATTCCCGTTGGGGAAACAGAAGCTTTCTTT,CASSYSIPVGETEAFF
15,NA,TRBJ2-5,NA,TRBV21-1,TGTGCCAGCAGCAAATATATGGGACCCCCCGCGGCCCAGTACTTC,CASSKYMGPPAAQYF
14,few,TRBJ2-5,TRBD2,TRBV30,TGTGCCTGGAGTAGTGGGACTAGCGAAGAGACCCAGTACTTC,CAWSSGTSEETQYF
14,few,TRBJ2-7,NA,TRBV4-1,TGCGCCAGCAGCCAAGGGGCGGCGACCTACGAGCAGTACTTC,CASSQGAATYEQYF
16,many,TRBJ2-2,TRBD1,TRBV7-9,TGTGCCAGCAGCCCCCGGACAGGGGCGAACACCGGGGAGCTGTTTTTT,CASSPRTGANTGELFF
13,few,TRBJ1-4,NA,TRBV4-1,TGCGCCAGCAGCCAGGGGCAAGATGAAAAACTGTTTTTT,CASSQGQDEKLFF
14,few,TRBJ1-5,NA,TRBV2,TGTGCCAGCAGTGCCGGGATAAGCAATCGGCCCCAGCATTTT,CASSAGISNRPQHF
15,many,TRBJ2-2,NA,TRBV7-2,TGTGCCAGCAGCTTAATTACTATCAACACCGGGGAGCTGTTTTTT,CASSLITINTGELFF
13,few,TRBJ2-7,NA,TRBV5-1,TGCGCCAGCAGCTTGTTCCGAAGGGACGAGCAGTACTTC,CASSLFRRDEQYF
15,many,TRBJ1-1,NA,TRBV7-9,TGTGCCAGCAGCTTAGCAGAAGGCCTGAACACTGAAGCTTTCTTT,CASSLAEGLNTEAFF
11,few,TRBJ2-1,NA,TRBV25-1,TGTGCCAGCAGTGTCTACAATGAGCAGTTCTTC,CASSVYNEQFF
14,many,TRBJ1-1,NA,TRBV30,TGTGCCTGGAGTGTAGGTCAGGGAGACACTGAAGCTTTCTTT,CAWSVGQGDTEAFF
16,NA,TRBJ2-5,NA,TRBV3-1,TGTGCCAGCAGCCAAGGAGTACAGGGTCCTCAAGAGACCCAGTACTTC,CASSQGVQGPQETQYF
16,few,TRBJ2-2,TRBD1,TRBV12-3/TRBV12-4,TGTGCCAGCAGCCCTCCCGGGACAGCGATCACCGGGGAGCTGTTTTTT,CASSPPGTAITGELFF
17,many,TRBJ2-3,NA,TRBV29-1,TGCAGCGCTGATGTGGGGGGCAACAACCCGTTCACAGATACGCAGTATTTT,CSADVGGNNPFTDTQYF
14,few,TRBJ2-7,NA,TRBV27,TGTGCCAGCAGTTTATTATCATTGGGCCACGAGCAGTACTTC,CASSLLSLGHEQYF
12,NA,TRBJ2-3,NA,TRBV30,TGTGCCTGGAGTGTCTGGGCAGATACGCAGTATTTT,CAWSVWADTQYF
12,NA,TRBJ2-7,NA,TRBV20-1,TGCAGTGCTAGCGAGGGGGTCTACGAGCAGTACTTC,CSASEGVYEQYF
15,few,TRBJ2-7,TRBD1,TRBV27,TGTGCCAGCAGTTTGGGGACAGGGTATGTAGTCGAGCAGTACTTC,CASSLGTGYVVEQYF
13,few,TRBJ2-1,NA,TRBV27,TGTGCCAGCAGTTTGGTCCTTGACAATGAGCAGTTCTTC,CASSLVLDNEQFF
15,many,TRBJ1-2,NA,TRBV5-4,TGTGCCAGCAGCGTCGCCCGCGACACTTTCTATGGCTACACCTTC,CASSVARDTFYGYTF
17,NA,TRBJ1-5,TRBD1,TRBV3-1,TGTGCCAGCAGCCCTTCACGCCCGGGACAGGCCAATCAGCCCCAGCATTTT,CASSPSRPGQANQPQHF
12,NA,TRBJ2-3,NA,TRBV6-2/TRBV6-3,TGTGCCGGCAGCCGACTTGCAGATACGCAGTATTTT,CAGSRLADTQYF
14,few,TRBJ1-2,NA,TRBV4-1,TGCGCCAGCAGCCAAGTTGGGGAGGGCTATGGCTACACCTTC,CASSQVGEGYGYTF
12,many,TRBJ1-2,NA,TRBV20-1,TGCAGTGCTGGAGAGGGGGGATTGGGCTACACCTTC,CSAGEGGLGYTF
17,NA,TRBJ1-3,NA,TRBV28,TGTGCCAGCAGTTTTTTCCCGGCCAGCCACTCTGGAAACACCATATATTTT,CASSFFPASHSGNTIYF
15,NA,TRBJ2-7,NA,TRBV28,TGTGCCAGCAGTCCAACACGGATGAGTACCTACGAGCAGTACTTC,CASSPTRMSTYEQYF
12,NA,TRBJ1-1,NA,TRBV12-3/TRBV12-4,TGTGCCAGCAGTCCAAGGTTCACTGAAGCTTTCTTT,CASSPRFTEAFF
18,NA,TRBJ2-3,NA,TRBV4-3,TGCGCCAGCAGCCAAGAAGGGCTGTCGGGAGCCCACACAGATACGCAGTATTTT,CASSQEGLSGAHTDTQYF
14,many,TRBJ1-1,NA,TRBV4-2,TGTGCCAGCAGCCTCTCGAGTGGAGGCACTGAAGCTTTCTTT,CASSLSSGGTEAFF
12,few,TRBJ1-1,NA,TRBV2,TGTGCCAGCAGTGTACAGATCACTGAAGCTTTCTTT,CASSVQITEAFF
13,NA,TRBJ2-1,NA,TRBV30,TGTGCCTGGGCGTTAACGGGAGCGAAAGAGCAGTTCTTC,CAWALTGAKEQFF
12,many,TRBJ2-7,NA,TRBV11-2,TGTGCCAGCAGCCTGGGGATTTCCGAGCAGTACTTC,CASSLGISEQYF